This TCR beta chain was documented in a study of blood T cells in healthy people across ages. The authors ran a second PCR of 7 to 11 cycles using a sample-barcoded 5' primer and a J-beta primer mix. At least 3 million CDR3-containing paired-end reads were obtained per sample. MiXCR, run by TCRdb on the 5' RACE reads, gives a single entry per CDR3 protein. The sample holds some 710,000 distinct CDR3 sequences, about a fifth seen once. With 5 bases clipped from V and 5 bases from J, the junction kept 21 bases outside the gene matches. Germline CDR1 SGHRS, CDR2 YFSETQ. The CDR3 spans 18 residues. The gene calls are TRBV5-1 and TRBJ1-1; 7 bases match TRBD1. The sequencing input was blood. The receptor comes from a man in his 70s in good health. The CDR3, as DNA: TGCGCCAGCAGTTTTAGGACAGGTGCGGGAATTCAGAGGACTGAAGCTTTCTTT. It translates to CASSFRTGAGIQRTEAFF.